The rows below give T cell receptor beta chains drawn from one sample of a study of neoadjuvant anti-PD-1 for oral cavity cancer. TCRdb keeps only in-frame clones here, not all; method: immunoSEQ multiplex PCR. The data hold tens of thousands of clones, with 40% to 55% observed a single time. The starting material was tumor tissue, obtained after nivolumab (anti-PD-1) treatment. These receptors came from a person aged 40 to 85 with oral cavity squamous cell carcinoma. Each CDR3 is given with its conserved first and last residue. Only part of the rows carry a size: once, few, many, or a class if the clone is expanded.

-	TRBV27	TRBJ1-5	CASSFRDSNQPQHF
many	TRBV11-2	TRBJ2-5	CASSPTGNSETQYF
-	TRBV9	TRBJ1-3	CASSVSGTSGNTIYF
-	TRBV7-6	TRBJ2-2	CASSLGQTNTGELFF
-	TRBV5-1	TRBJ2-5	CASSLGLAWGREYQETQYF
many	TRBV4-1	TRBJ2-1	CASSQEGLAGIYNEQFF
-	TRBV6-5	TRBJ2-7	CASTSSGGDYEQYF
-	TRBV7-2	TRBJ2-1	CASSAVSLSSYNEQFF
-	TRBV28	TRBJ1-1	CASSFIQGNTEAFF
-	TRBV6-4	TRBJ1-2	CASKPRTGFYGYTF
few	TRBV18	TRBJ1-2	CASSPPTESYGYTF
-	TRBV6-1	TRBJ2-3	CASSAPNTQYF
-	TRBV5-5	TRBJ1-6	CASGRLTGEGSPLHF
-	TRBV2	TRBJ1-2	CASSEYGLDSNYGYTF
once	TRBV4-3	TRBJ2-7	CASSQDARDGGEQYF
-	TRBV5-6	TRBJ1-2	CASSPPRQGPGERDYGYTF
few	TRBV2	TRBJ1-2	CASSEEMGALGYTF
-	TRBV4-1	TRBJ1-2	CASSQDGRRGYGYTF
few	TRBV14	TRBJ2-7	CASSQGKDYEQYF
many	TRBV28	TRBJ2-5	CASSALGGLALETQYF
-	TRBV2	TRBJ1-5	CASSEQGPNQPQHF
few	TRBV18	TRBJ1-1	CASSPGEGPEAFF
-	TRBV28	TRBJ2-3	CASSVAGRRDTQYF
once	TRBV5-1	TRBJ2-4	CASSSGQFLAKNIQYF
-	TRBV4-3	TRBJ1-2	CASSQVRWQGNWRGYTF
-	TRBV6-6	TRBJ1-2	CASIGGAVGYTF
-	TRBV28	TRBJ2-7	CASSFTAYEQYF
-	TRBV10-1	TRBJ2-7	CASSEDETGDEQYF
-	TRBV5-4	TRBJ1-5	CASSITGTGQPQHF
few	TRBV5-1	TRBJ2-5	CASSRDSLQETQYF
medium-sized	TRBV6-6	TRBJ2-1	CASSPGPYNEQFF
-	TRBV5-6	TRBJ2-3	CATHTRGTDTQYF
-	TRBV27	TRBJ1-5	CASSATGLGNQPQHF
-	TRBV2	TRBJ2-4	CASREKPGVAKNIQYF
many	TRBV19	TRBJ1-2	CASTFAGGFYGYTF
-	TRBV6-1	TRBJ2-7	CASLPGPSYEQYF
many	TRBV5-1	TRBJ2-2	CASSFRPDTGELFF
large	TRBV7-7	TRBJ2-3	CASSLSPSGGGDTQYF
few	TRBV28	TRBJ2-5	CASSSRGGPQETQYF
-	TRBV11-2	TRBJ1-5	CASSNNNQPQHF
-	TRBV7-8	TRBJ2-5	CASSIPGTGGFETQYF
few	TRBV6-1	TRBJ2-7	CASSDSSSYEQYF
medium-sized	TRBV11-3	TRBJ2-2	CASSLVAGTGELFF
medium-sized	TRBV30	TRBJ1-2	CAWSGVGGLRRGYTF
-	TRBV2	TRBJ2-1	CASSGYNEQFF
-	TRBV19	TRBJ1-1	CASTQQGTGNTEAFF
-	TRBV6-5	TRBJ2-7	CASSYVGKGYEQYF
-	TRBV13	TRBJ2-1	CASSPGGGGASEQFF
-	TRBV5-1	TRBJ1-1	CASSLGDAGGPLAFF
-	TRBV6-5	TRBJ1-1	CASSEGQGARAFF
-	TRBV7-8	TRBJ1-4	CASSSRSRTVGEKLFF
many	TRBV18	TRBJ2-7	CASSPGLGIYEQYF
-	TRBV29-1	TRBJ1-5	CSVGVGQGKQPQHF
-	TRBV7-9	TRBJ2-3	CAGRDISHTQYF
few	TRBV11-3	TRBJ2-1	CASSLSGPTSNEQFF
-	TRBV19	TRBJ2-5	CASSPNQETQYF
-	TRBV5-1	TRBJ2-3	CASSSAGSDTQYF